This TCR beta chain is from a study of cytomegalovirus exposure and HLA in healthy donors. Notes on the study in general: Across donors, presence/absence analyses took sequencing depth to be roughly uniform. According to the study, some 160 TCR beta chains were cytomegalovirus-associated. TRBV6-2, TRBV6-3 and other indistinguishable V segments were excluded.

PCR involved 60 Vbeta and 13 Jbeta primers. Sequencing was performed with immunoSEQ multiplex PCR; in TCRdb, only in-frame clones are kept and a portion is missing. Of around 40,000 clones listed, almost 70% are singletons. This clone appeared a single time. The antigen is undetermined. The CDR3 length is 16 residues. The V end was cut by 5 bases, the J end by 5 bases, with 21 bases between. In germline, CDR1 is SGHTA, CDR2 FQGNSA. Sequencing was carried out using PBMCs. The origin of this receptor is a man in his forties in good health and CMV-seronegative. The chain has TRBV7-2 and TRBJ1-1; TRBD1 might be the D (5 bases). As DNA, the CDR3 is TGTGCCAGCAGCCCCGGTGGGCTTGGGGGGGTTACTGAAGCTTTCTTT. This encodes CASSPGGLGGVTEAFF.